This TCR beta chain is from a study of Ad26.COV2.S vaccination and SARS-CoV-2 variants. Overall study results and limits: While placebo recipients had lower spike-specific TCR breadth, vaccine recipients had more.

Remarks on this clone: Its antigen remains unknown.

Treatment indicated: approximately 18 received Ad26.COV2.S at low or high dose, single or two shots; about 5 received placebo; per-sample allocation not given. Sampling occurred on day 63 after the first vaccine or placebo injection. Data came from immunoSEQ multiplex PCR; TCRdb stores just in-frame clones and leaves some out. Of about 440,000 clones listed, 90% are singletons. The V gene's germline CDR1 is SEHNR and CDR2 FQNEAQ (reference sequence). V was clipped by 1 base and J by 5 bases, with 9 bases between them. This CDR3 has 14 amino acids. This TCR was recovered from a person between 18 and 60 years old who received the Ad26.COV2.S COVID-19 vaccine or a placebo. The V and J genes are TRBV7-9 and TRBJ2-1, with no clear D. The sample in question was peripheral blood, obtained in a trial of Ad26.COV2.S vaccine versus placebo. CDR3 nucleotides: TGTGCCAGCAGCTTAGTCTCCCGAGACAATGAGCAGTTCTTC. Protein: CASSLVSRDNEQFF.